This T cell receptor beta chain was found in a study of T cell responses to AZD1222 COVID-19 vaccine. Method: immunoSEQ multiplex PCR; TCRdb's copy keeps in-frame clones and lacks some. This table has 180,000 or so clones, approximately 95% appearing once. This CDR3 has 12 residues. Germline V lookup: CDR1 SQVTM, CDR2 ANQGSEA. V dropped 7 bases and J dropped 7; count of bases not matched to a gene: 3. Study-level findings and limits: Females made up more of the donors, who were largely white British, and clonal diversity may have come out too low. Only five or six AZD1222 recipients were seropositive at baseline. Of spike-specific TCRs, nearly half reportedly target regions left unmutated in variants. Repertoires were sampled only after the peak T cell response.

Regarding this clone: Its target is not known.

This sequence joins TRBV29-1 and TRBJ2-2; TRBD1 aligns across 10 bases. The clonotype comes from an adult in good health. The input for sequencing was peripheral blood, taken on day 0 of AZD1222 vaccination. For the CDR3, the DNA is TGCAGCGGGGACAGGGGAGGCGGGGAGCTGTTTTTT. It encodes CSGDRGGGELFF.